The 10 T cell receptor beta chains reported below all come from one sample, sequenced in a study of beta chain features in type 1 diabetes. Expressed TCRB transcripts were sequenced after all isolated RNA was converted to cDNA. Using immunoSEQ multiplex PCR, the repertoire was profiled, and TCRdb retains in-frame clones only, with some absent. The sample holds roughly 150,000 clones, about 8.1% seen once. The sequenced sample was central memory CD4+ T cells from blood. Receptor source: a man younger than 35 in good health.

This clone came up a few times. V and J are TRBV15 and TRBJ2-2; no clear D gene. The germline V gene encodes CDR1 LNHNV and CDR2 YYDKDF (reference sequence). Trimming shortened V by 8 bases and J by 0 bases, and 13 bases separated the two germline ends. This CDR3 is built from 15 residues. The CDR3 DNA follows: TGTGCCACCCGATCGGGTGTAGCGAACACCGGGGAGCTGTTTTTT. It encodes CATRSGVANTGELFF.

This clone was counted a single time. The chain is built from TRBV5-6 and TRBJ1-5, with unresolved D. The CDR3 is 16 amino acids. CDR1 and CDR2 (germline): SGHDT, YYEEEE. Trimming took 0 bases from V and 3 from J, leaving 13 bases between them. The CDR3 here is CASSLGGLAPNQPQHF. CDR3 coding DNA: TGTGCCAGCAGCTTGGGAGGGCTCGCACCCAATCAGCCCCAGCATTTT.

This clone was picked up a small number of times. CDR3 amino acids: CASSPWGANYGYTF. In nucleotides, the CDR3 is TGTGCCAGCAGCCCTTGGGGAGCAAACTATGGCTACACCTTC. V and J are TRBV7-2 and TRBJ1-2; the D is unclear. In germline, CDR1 is SGHTA, CDR2 FQGNSA. The V end was cut by 5 bases, the J end by 2 bases, with 12 bases between. CDR3 length: 14 amino acids.

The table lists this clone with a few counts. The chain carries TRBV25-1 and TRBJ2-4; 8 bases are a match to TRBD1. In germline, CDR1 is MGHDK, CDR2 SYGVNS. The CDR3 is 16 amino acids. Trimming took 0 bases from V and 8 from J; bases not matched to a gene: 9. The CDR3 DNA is TGTGCCAGCAGTGAATACGGTCCAGGGGGCGAGGACATTCAGTACTTC. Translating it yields CASSEYGPGGEDIQYF. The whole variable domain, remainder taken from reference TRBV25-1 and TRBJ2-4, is EADIYQTPRYLVIGTGKKITLECSQTMGHDKMYWYQQDPGMELHLIHYSYGVNSTEKGDLSSESTVSRIRTEHFPLTLESARPSHTSQYLCASSEYGPGGEDIQYFGAGTRLSVL.

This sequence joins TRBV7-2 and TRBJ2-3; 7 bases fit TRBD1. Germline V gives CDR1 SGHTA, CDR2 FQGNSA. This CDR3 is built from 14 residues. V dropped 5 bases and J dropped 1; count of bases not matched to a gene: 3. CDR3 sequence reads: CASSPTGGTDTQYF. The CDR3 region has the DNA TGTGCCAGCAGCCCTACAGGGGGCACAGATACGCAGTATTTT.

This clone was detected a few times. The CDR3 region has the DNA TGCGCCAGCAGCTTGTCTGAAGCGGGGGGAGTTCGGACGGATACGCAGTATTTT. Translated, it gives CASSLSEAGGVRTDTQYF. The chain has TRBV5-1 and TRBJ2-3; 9 bases are a match to TRBD2. CDR1 and CDR2 (germline): SGHRS, YFSETQ. V shed 1 base and J 6 bases; nucleotides not matched to a gene: 15. The CDR3 totals 18 residues. Full variable domain (remainder filled in from reference TRBV5-1 and TRBJ2-3): KAGVTQTPRYLIKTRGQQVTLSCSPISGHRSVSWYQQTPGQGLQFLFEYFSETQRNKGNFPGRFSGRQFSNSRSEMNVSTLELGDSALYLCASSLSEAGGVRTDTQYFGPGTRLTVL.

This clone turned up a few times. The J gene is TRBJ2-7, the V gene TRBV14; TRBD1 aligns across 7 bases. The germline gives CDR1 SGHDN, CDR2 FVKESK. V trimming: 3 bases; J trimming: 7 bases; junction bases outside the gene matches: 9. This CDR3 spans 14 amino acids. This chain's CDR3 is CASSHRRGRGEQYF. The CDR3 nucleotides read TGTGCCAGCAGCCATCGAAGGGGGCGCGGGGAGCAGTACTTC.

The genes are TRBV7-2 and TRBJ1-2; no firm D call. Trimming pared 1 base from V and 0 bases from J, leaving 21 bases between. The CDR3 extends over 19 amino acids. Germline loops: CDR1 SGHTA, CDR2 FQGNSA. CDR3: CASSLGPAAIQRANYGYTF. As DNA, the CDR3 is TGTGCCAGCAGCTTAGGTCCGGCAGCAATCCAGAGGGCTAACTATGGCTACACCTTC.

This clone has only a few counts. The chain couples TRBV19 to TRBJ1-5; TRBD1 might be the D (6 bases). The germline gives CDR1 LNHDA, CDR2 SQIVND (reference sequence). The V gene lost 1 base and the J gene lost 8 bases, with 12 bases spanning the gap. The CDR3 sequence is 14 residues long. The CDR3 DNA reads TGTGCCAGTAGTATAGGGGGGGGCAGGGAGCCCCAGCATTTT. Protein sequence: CASSIGGGREPQHF.

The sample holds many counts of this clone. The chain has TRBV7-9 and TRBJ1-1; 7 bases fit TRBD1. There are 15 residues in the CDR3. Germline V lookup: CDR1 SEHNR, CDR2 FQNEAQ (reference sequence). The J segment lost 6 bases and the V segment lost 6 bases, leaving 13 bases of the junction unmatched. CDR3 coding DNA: TGTGCCAGCAGACCCAAGGACAGGCTCGGGGCTGAAGCTTTCTTT. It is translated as CASRPKDRLGAEAFF.